The 13 T cell receptor beta chains in this list originate from one sample, sequenced in a study of blood T cell repertoires in COVID-19. Sequencing used immunoSEQ multiplex PCR; TCRdb keeps in-frame clones, though not all of them. There are approximately 170,000 clones in the sample; approximately 90% occur only once, and 3.5% to 4.5% lies in the top ten. Sequenced sample: peripheral blood. The source of these receptors is a man between 18 and 29 years old with active or convalescent COVID-19.

The table lists this clone with a few counts. V gene TRBV27 combines with J gene TRBJ1-1, with 10 bases that match TRBD1. The CDR3 covers 14 residues. Per the germline V gene, CDR1 is MNHEY and CDR2 is SMNVEV (reference sequence). J was trimmed by 11 bases and V by 4 bases; bases with no gene match: 10. The CDR3 sequence is CASSSEGTGVEAFF. In nucleotides, the CDR3 is TGTGCCAGCAGTTCCGAAGGGACAGGGGTTGAGGCTTTCTTT.

This chain connects TRBV9 to TRBJ2-7, with 7 bases identical to TRBD1. V gave up 3 bases and J gave up 3 bases; unmatched junction bases: 6. Per the germline V gene, CDR1 is SGDLS and CDR2 is YYNGEE. The CDR3 consists of 14 residues. CDR3 loop: CASSDSGTDYEQYF. The CDR3 region has the DNA TGTGCCAGCAGCGACTCCGGGACAGACTACGAGCAGTACTTC.

The CDR3, as DNA: TGCGCCAGCAGCCAATTGACACAGCAAGAGACCCAGTACTTC. Protein product: CASSQLTQQETQYF. V is TRBV5-1 and J is TRBJ2-5; D gene unclear. CDR3 length: 14 amino acids. The V gene lost 4 bases and the J gene lost 2 bases, with 12 bases spanning the gap. Per the germline V gene, CDR1 is SGHRS and CDR2 is YFSETQ.

The rearrangement joins TRBV7-2 to TRBJ2-3, with D uncertain. Germline V gene data show CDR1 as SGHTA and CDR2 as FQGNSA. The V and J ends lost 4 bases and 9 bases respectively, with 17 bases between them. The CDR3 totals 14 residues. The CDR3 sequence is CASSSPYLSITQYF. CDR3 sequence (DNA): TGTGCCAGCAGCTCCCCCTACCTGTCGATAACGCAGTATTTT.

This chain connects TRBV3-1 (or the pseudogene TRBV3-2) to TRBJ1-2, with TRBD1 as a possible D gene (6 bases). This CDR3 region has 16 residues. CDR1 LGHDT and CDR2 YNNKEL come from the germline V gene (reference sequence). V lost 0 bases, J lost 6 bases, and 17 bases lay in between. The CDR3: CASSQDALQGWNGYTF. DNA for the CDR3: TGTGCCAGCAGCCAAGATGCTCTGCAGGGGTGGAATGGCTACACCTTC.

The V gene is TRBV6-2 or TRBV6-3, the J gene TRBJ1-3; D is unresolved. Per germline, CDR1 MNHEY and CDR2 SVGEGT. Trimming shortened V by 5 bases and J by 2 bases, and 13 bases separated the two germline ends. The CDR3 spans 15 residues. CDR3 in amino acids: CASSPDGFTGNTIYF. The CDR3 region has the DNA TGTGCCAGCAGTCCCGACGGGTTTACTGGAAACACCATATATTTT.

V and J are TRBV28 and TRBJ2-1; the match to TRBD2 covers 16 bases. The CDR3 runs 19 residues. V lost 5 bases to trimming and J lost 1 base; unmatched junction nucleotides: 8. Per the germline V gene, CDR1 is MDHEN and CDR2 is SYDVKM. Here the CDR3 reads CASSLPGLAGGQSYNEQFF. In DNA, the CDR3 is TGTGCCAGCAGTCTACCGGGACTAGCGGGGGGGCAATCCTACAATGAGCAGTTCTTC.

The rearrangement links TRBV11-3 to TRBJ2-5, with D tentatively TRBD1 (6 bases). Germline V gene data show CDR1 as SGHNT and CDR2 as YENEEA. V lost 1 base to trimming and J lost 5 bases, with 14 bases between them. There are 15 residues in the CDR3. The DNA of the CDR3 is TGTGCCAGCAGCTTAGGCACAGGGCTGGGGGAGACCCAGTACTTC. Amino acid sequence: CASSLGTGLGETQYF.

The chain has TRBV6-5 and TRBJ2-7; D may be TRBD1 (5 bases). With 5 bases removed from V and 2 bases from J, the gap between germline ends came to 13 bases. Germline V gene sequence: CDR1 MNHEY, CDR2 SVGAGI. CDR3 length equals 14 residues. CDR3 amino acids: CASSSLDKAYEQYF. CDR3 nucleotides: TGTGCCAGCAGTAGCCTGGACAAGGCCTACGAGCAGTACTTC.

J is TRBJ2-3 and V is TRBV10-3; 9 bases match TRBD2. V lost 5 bases to trimming and J lost 0 bases; unmatched junction nucleotides: 6. CDR1 and CDR2 from the germline V gene are ENHRY and SYGVKD. The CDR3 contains 16 residues. CDR3 in DNA: TGTGCCATCAGTCAAACTAGCGGGCGTAGCACAGATACGCAGTATTTT. Translated: CAISQTSGRSTDTQYF.

The chain joins TRBV6-2 or TRBV6-3 to TRBJ2-7; the D gene is possibly TRBD2 (6 bases). The CDR3 is made up of 17 amino acids. Germline CDR1 and CDR2: MNHEY and SVGEGT. V dropped 2 bases and J dropped 2 bases, with 19 bases sitting between them. The CDR3 nucleotides are TGTGCCAGCAGTTACCAAATGAGCAGCGGGCCGCCCTACGAGCAGTACTTC. Protein: CASSYQMSSGPPYEQYF.

The rearrangement links TRBV11-3 to TRBJ2-5; D is possibly TRBD1 (6 bases). V dropped 5 bases and J dropped 3 bases, with 16 bases sitting between them. Germline loops: CDR1 SGHNT, CDR2 YENEEA. The length of the CDR3 is 15 residues. The CDR3 loop reads CASSLPWGLEETQYF. The CDR3 DNA sequence: TGTGCCAGCAGCCTACCTTGGGGGCTTGAAGAGACCCAGTACTTC.

The chain combines TRBV28 with TRBJ1-5, with a tentative D call TRBD1 (6 bases). This CDR3 has 14 amino acids. V was pared by 10 bases and J by 6 bases, with 19 bases between. Germline V CDR1 and CDR2: MDHEN, SYDVKM. CDR3 loop: CATRPGGPGQPQHF. CDR3 nucleotide sequence: TGTGCCACCAGGCCCGGGGGGCCGGGTCAGCCCCAGCATTTT.